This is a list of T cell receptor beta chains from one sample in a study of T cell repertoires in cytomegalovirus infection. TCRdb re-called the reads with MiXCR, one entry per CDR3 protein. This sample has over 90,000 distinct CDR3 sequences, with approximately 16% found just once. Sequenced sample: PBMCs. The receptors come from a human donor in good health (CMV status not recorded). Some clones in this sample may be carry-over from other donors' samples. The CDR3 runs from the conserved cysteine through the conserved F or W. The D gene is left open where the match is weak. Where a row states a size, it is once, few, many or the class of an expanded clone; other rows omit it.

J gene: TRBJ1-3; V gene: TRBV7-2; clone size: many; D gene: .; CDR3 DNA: TGTGCCAGCAGCCCCCCGGACCCCACCATATATTTT; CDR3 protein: CASSPPDPTIYF
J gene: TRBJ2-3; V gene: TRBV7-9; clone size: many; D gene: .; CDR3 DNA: TGTGCCAGCAGTCCTCTTGGGGGAACAGATACGCAGTATTTT; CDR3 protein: CASSPLGGTDTQYF
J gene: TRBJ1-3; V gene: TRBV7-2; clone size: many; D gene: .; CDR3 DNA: TGTGCCAGCAGCCGGCAACAGGGAGACGGAAACACCATATATTTT; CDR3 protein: CASSRQQGDGNTIYF
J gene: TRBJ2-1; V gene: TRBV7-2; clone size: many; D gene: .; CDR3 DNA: TGTGCCAGCAGCTTAAACGCGGGACAGATTTACAATGAGCAGTTCTTC; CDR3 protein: CASSLNAGQIYNEQFF
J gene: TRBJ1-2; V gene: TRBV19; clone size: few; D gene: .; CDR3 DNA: TGTGCCAGTAGTACCCCGCCCGCCCTGGGCGATGGCTACACCTTC; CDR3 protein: CASSTPPALGDGYTF
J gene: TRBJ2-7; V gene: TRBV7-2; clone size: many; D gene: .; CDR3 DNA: TGTGCCAGCAGCTGGGGCTACGAGCAGTACTTC; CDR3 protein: CASSWGYEQYF
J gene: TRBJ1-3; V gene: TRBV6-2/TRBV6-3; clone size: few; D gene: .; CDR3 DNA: TGTGCCAGCAGTTACTCGACCCAACACTCTGGAAACACCATATATTTT; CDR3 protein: CASSYSTQHSGNTIYF
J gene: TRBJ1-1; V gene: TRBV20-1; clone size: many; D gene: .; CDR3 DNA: TGCAGTGCTATGCCGAACCGGGCTGGTGAAGCTTTCTTT; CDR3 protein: CSAMPNRAGEAFF
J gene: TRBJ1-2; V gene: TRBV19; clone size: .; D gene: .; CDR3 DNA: TGTGCCAGTAGTAGTTCCCGTGGCTACACCTTC; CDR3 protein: CASSSSRGYTF
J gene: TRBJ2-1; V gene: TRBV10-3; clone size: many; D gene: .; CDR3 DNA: TGTGCCATCAGTGAGTCTGGTGAGCAGTTCTTC; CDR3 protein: CAISESGEQFF